This T cell receptor beta chain was profiled in a study of shared clonotypes between healthy human individuals. Background on the study: CD8 memory received one plate per donor, CD8 naive two, CD4 memory three and CD4 naive three. Overall study findings and caveats: Sharing of clonotypes among donors was expected to vary with sequencing depth. The study found lower generation probabilities in non-shared clonotypes than in those shared by all four donors.

The assay ran at deep level. Libraries were prepared by immunoSEQ multiplex PCR; TCRdb keeps only in-frame clonotypes and omits some of them. The repertoire holds about 1.5 million clones, with around 98% as singletons. The length of the CDR3 is 16 residues. V was pared by 1 base and J by 8 bases, with 9 bases of the junction left unmatched. CDR1 is MGHRA and CDR2 is YSYEKL in the germline V gene. To note about this clone: Its antigen is not identified.

The TCR comes from a man aged 25 to 40 in good health. J is TRBJ1-4 and V is TRBV4-1; 8 bases map to TRBD1. Sequencing input: naive CD4+ T cells sorted from blood. Sample subset: CD45RA+ positively selected. Here the CDR3 DNA reads TGCGCCAGCAGCCAAGTTCGGACAGGGACTGGGGAAAAACTGTTTTTT. Translation: CASSQVRTGTGEKLFF.